The 26 T cell receptor beta chains reported below all come from one sample, sequenced in a study of response to subunit inactivated influenza vaccine. TCRdb passed the RT-PCR reads through MiXCR, listing each CDR3 protein once. Of around 850,000 distinct CDR3 sequences listed, approximately 17% are singletons. Material: PBMCs from blood, obtained 5 to 6 days after vaccination. All receptors derive from a man aged 50-60 years who received an inactivated influenza vaccine.

This chain connects TRBV19 to TRBJ2-4; D is undetermined. The V and J ends lost 1 base and 0 bases respectively, with 10 bases between them. CDR3 length: 16 residues. From germline, CDR1 is LNHDA and CDR2 SQIVND (reference sequence). Written as DNA, the CDR3 is TGTGCCAGTAGTATAGGTGGAACATTAGCCAAAAACATTCAGTACTTC. This encodes CASSIGGTLAKNIQYF.

This clonotype was found many times. This chain joins TRBV6-1 and TRBJ2-5; 7 positions match TRBD1. This CDR3 is 14 amino acids long. J was trimmed by 2 bases and V by 6 bases; bases with no gene match: 6. CDR1 and CDR2 (germline): MNHNS, SASEGT. The CDR3 spells CASRKRGQQETQYF. In DNA form, the CDR3 reads TGTGCCAGCAGGAAACGGGGACAGCAAGAGACCCAGTACTTC.

The CDR3 DNA follows: TGTGCCAGCGGCCACTACAGGGGAGCCGAAAAACTGTTTTTT. Translation: CASGHYRGAEKLFF. The gene calls are TRBV5-6 and TRBJ1-4; 7 bases line up with TRBD1. J gave up 8 bases and V 7 bases, and 11 bases lay outside the gene matches. CDR1 and CDR2 (germline): SGHDT, YYEEEE. This CDR3 region has 14 residues.

This clonotype came up once. The CDR3 reads CATRFGGYRTDTQYF. In nucleotides, the CDR3 is TGTGCCACCCGGTTCGGTGGCTATCGCACAGATACGCAGTATTTT. The rearrangement joins TRBV12-3 or TRBV12-4 to TRBJ2-3; the D is unclear. The CDR3 totals 15 residues. The ends were cut back, 10 bases at V and 1 base at J, with 18 bases in the middle.

The V call is TRBV12-3 or TRBV12-4, the J call TRBJ1-1, with D perhaps TRBD1 (5 bases). The CDR3 sequence is 13 residues long. V lost 2 bases and J 4 bases, leaving 8 bases between the germline ends. Here the CDR3 DNA reads TGTGCCAGCAGTTTAATGGGGCTCACTGAAGCTTTCTTT. As protein: CASSLMGLTEAFF.

This clonotype appeared a few times. V is TRBV29-1 and J is TRBJ2-5; possible D gene TRBD2, 6 bases. CDR3 size: 15 residues. CDR1 and CDR2 from the germline V gene are SQVTM and ANQGSEA. V dropped 2 bases and J dropped 0 bases, with 13 bases sitting between them. In DNA form, the CDR3 reads TGCAGCGTTGAACGGGGGAATACCTACCAAGAGACCCAGTACTTC. It codes for CSVERGNTYQETQYF.

This clonotype was seen many times. This chain uses TRBV29-1 with TRBJ2-1; 12 bases fit TRBD2. The trim removed 4 bases at V and 6 bases at J, leaving 7 bases unmatched. The CDR3 covers 15 residues. CDR1 is SQVTM, CDR2 ANQGSEA, per germline. CDR3 residues: CSVAQRTSGINEQFF. Here the CDR3 DNA reads TGCAGCGTTGCCCAACGGACTAGCGGGATCAATGAGCAGTTCTTC.

The chain uses TRBV28 and TRBJ1-2; a weak D match, TRBD1 (5 bases). This CDR3 spans 12 amino acids. Between the trimmed V and J ends, which lost 4 bases and 10 bases, there was a span of 13 bases. Germline V gives CDR1 MDHEN, CDR2 SYDVKM. CDR3 sequence (DNA): TGTGCCAGCAGTTCCAGGGCCCTGTACTACACCTTC. This codes for CASSSRALYYTF.

A few counts support this clonotype. The genes are TRBV11-2 and TRBJ1-6; TRBD1 matches 7 bases. Germline CDR1 and CDR2: SGHAT and FQNNGV. With V trimmed by 4 bases and J by 10 bases, 10 bases remained unmatched. There are 15 residues in the CDR3. In DNA form, the CDR3 reads TGTGCCAGCAGCTCCCAGGGACAGAGTCGATCACCCCTCCACTTT. This codes for CASSSQGQSRSPLHF.

CDR3 amino acids: CASRALSSGGAIKIDEQFF. CDR3 nucleotide sequence: TGCGCCAGCAGGGCATTGTCAAGCGGGGGGGCTATAAAAATCGATGAGCAGTTCTTC. The gene calls are TRBV5-1 and TRBJ2-1; 10 bases map to TRBD2. CDR1 is SGHRS and CDR2 is YFSETQ in the germline V gene. V lost 5 bases and J lost 8; bases outside the gene matches: 22. The CDR3 length is 19 residues.

This clonotype was counted many times. The V call is TRBV12-3 or TRBV12-4, the J call TRBJ2-3; D unresolved. The CDR3 has 13 residues. Trimming removed 7 bases at V and 0 bases at J, with 8 bases between. The CDR3 DNA sequence: TGTGCCAGCACCCGTCAAAGCACAGATACGCAGTATTTT. As protein: CASTRQSTDTQYF.

This clonotype was detected a few times. The chain has TRBV20-1 and TRBJ1-4; D remains ambiguous. The germline CDR1 and CDR2 sequences are DFQATT and SNEGSKA (reference sequence). The V end was cut by 3 bases, the J end by 0 bases, with 11 bases between. This CDR3 region has 15 residues. CDR3: CSASPDGATNEKLFF. The CDR3 DNA is TGCAGTGCTAGCCCCGACGGTGCAACTAATGAAAAACTGTTTTTT.

J is TRBJ2-1 and V is TRBV7-3; D perhaps matches TRBD2 (6 bases). The germline V gene has CDR1 SGHTA and CDR2 FQGTGA. V was pared by 1 base and J by 4 bases, with 32 bases between. The CDR3 totals 22 residues. The CDR3 DNA reads as TGTGCCAGCAGCTTAATCCCGCGGGGTAGCGGCCGAAAAAGAGGGAATTACAATGAGCAGTTCTTC. Translation: CASSLIPRGSGRKRGNYNEQFF.

The rearrangement joins TRBV5-1 to TRBJ2-5, with D possibly being TRBD2 (5 bases). In germline, CDR1 is SGHRS, CDR2 YFSETQ. The CDR3 sequence is 13 residues long. V gave up 1 base and J gave up 5 bases, with 9 bases separating them. The CDR3 region has the DNA TGCGCCAGCAGCTTGTCGGGATGGGAGACCCAGTACTTC. Translating gives CASSLSGWETQYF.

This clonotype was picked up a small number of times. As DNA, the CDR3 is TGTGCCAGCAGCTTACCCCTTTCACTAGGAGGCGAGACCCAGTACTTC. As protein: CASSLPLSLGGETQYF. The chain recombines TRBV7-2 with TRBJ2-5; tentative D call: TRBD2 (5 bases). Trimming pared 2 bases from V and 5 bases from J, leaving 18 bases between. CDR3 length: 16 residues. Germline CDR1 is SGHTA and CDR2 is FQGNSA.

This clonotype has a handful of counts. The genes are TRBV5-6 and TRBJ2-1, with 7 bases that match TRBD2. Germline V CDR1 and CDR2: SGHDT, YYEEEE. Trimming took 0 bases from V and 5 from J; bases not matched to a gene: 5. The CDR3 extends over 15 amino acids. This chain's CDR3 is CASSLVASGHNEQFF. CDR3 DNA: TGTGCCAGCAGCTTGGTAGCTAGCGGCCACAATGAGCAGTTCTTC.

This clonotype was observed a few times. This chain connects TRBV29-1 to TRBJ2-7; D unclear. V was shortened by 4 bases and J by 3 bases, with 10 bases between the two germline ends. Germline V gene data show CDR1 as SQVTM and CDR2 as ANQGSEA. This CDR3 has 12 residues. For the CDR3, the DNA is TGCAGCGTTGGGGTATCGGGCTACGAGCAGTACTTC. This translates into CSVGVSGYEQYF.

This clonotype was counted a few times. The rearrangement joins TRBV4-2 to TRBJ2-1; no clear D gene. Trimming shortened V by 1 base and J by 8 bases, and 15 bases separated the two germline ends. CDR1 and CDR2 (germline): LGHNA, YNFKEQ. This CDR3 is built from 15 residues. CDR3 amino acids: CASSQGISRLDEQFF. CDR3 nucleotide sequence: TGTGCCAGCAGCCAAGGAATTAGCCGCCTTGATGAGCAGTTCTTC.

In this sample, this clonotype turned up a few times. The V and J genes are TRBV6-1 and TRBJ1-4, with D tentatively TRBD1 (5 bases). CDR3 size: 13 residues. The V end was cut by 8 bases, the J end by 7 bases, with 14 bases between. Germline V gene sequence: CDR1 MNHNS, CDR2 SASEGT. The CDR3 sequence: CASGGTQGEKLFF. The CDR3 DNA reads as TGTGCCAGCGGGGGTACGCAGGGTGAAAAACTGTTTTTT.

This clonotype was seen a handful of times. The CDR3 coding sequence is TGTGCCAGCAGCGACGGGACGAACTCCTACGAGCAGTACTTC. It yields the protein CASSDGTNSYEQYF. V and J are TRBV7-3 and TRBJ2-7; D possibly uses TRBD1 or TRBD2 (5 bases each). Trimming left V 5 bases short and J 0 bases short, with 11 bases between. The CDR3 is made up of 14 amino acids. Per germline, CDR1 SGHTA and CDR2 FQGTGA.

The chain couples TRBV30 to TRBJ2-3; either TRBD1 or TRBD2 may supply D (5 bases each). Trimming left V 5 bases short and J 1 base short, with 7 bases between. The V gene's germline CDR1 is GTSNPN and CDR2 SVGIG (reference sequence). CDR3 length: 12 amino acids. DNA for the CDR3: TGTGCCTGGGGGGGTGGCACAGATACGCAGTATTTT. Translation: CAWGGGTDTQYF.

This clonotype was counted once. The chain has TRBV5-1 and TRBJ2-7; 7 bases agree with TRBD1. The trim removed 4 bases at V and 5 bases at J, leaving 9 bases unmatched. Germline V gene sequence: CDR1 SGHRS, CDR2 YFSETQ. The CDR3 spans 14 residues. CDR3 bases: TGCGCCAGCAGCCCAGACAGGGCTACCCACGAGCAGTACTTC. Protein product: CASSPDRATHEQYF.

J is TRBJ2-2 and V is TRBV10-3, with D maybe TRBD2 (6 bases). V shed 6 bases and J shed 3 bases, with 11 bases lying between them. Germline CDR1 is ENHRY and CDR2 is SYGVKD. The CDR3 contains 14 residues. The CDR3 DNA sequence: TGTGCCATCAGACGGGAGTCAGACACCGGGGAGCTGTTTTTT. Its translation: CAIRRESDTGELFF.

The V and J genes are TRBV5-1 and TRBJ2-7; maybe TRBD2 (5 bases). Trimming removed 3 bases at V and 0 bases at J, with 10 bases between. CDR3 size: 14 residues. Germline V CDR1 and CDR2: SGHRS, YFSETQ. This CDR3 is CASSWGANSYEQYF. CDR3 DNA: TGCGCCAGCAGCTGGGGAGCTAACTCCTACGAGCAGTACTTC. The full variable domain, in which reference TRBV5-1 and TRBJ2-7 provide the parts outside the CDR3, is KAGVTQTPRYLIKTRGQQVTLSCSPISGHRSVSWYQQTPGQGLQFLFEYFSETQRNKGNFPGRFSGRQFSNSRSEMNVSTLELGDSALYLCASSWGANSYEQYFGPGTRLTVT.

This chain joins TRBV27 and TRBJ2-1; 7 positions agree with TRBD1. The CDR3 contains 20 residues. CDR1 MNHEY and CDR2 SMNVEV come from the germline V gene (reference sequence). J gave up 7 bases and V 0 bases, and 21 bases lay outside the gene matches. CDR3 region: CASSLSRQGARFRQWNEQFF. The CDR3 DNA sequence: TGTGCCAGCAGTTTATCCCGACAGGGAGCGCGTTTTCGCCAGTGGAATGAGCAGTTCTTC.

The sample holds a few counts of this clonotype. The chain combines TRBV24-1 with TRBJ2-4, with 8 bases identical to TRBD1. This CDR3 is built from 13 residues. V trimming: 8 bases; J trimming: 6 bases; junction bases outside the gene matches: 5. Germline V CDR1 and CDR2: KGHDR, SFDVKD. In nucleotides, the CDR3 is TGTGCCACCATTCGGACAGGGAGAAACATTCAGTACTTC. Protein: CATIRTGRNIQYF.